This T cell receptor (beta chain) was found in a study of CD8 T cells in ankylosing spondylitis. General study findings and limits: Ankylosing spondylitis blood appeared to be characterized by a TCR beta motif of eight or nine highly homologous variants. Past studies reported some motif variants in reactive arthritis synovial fluid and blood.

A remark on this clonotype: Its antigen is unidentified.

The CDR3 loop spans 16 amino acids. J was trimmed by 2 bases and V by 5 bases; bases with no gene match: 8. With molecular barcodes, quantitative 5'-RACE was used to make the TCR beta libraries. From the 5' RACE reads, TCRdb called clonotypes with MiXCR, one entry per CDR3 protein. This repertoire shows over 30,000 distinct CDR3 sequences, 8% to 13% found once; its top ten account for 20% to 25%. The rearrangement joins TRBV12-3 or TRBV12-4 to TRBJ1-5, with TRBD1 matching 8 bases. This TCR was recovered from a male donor with ankylosing spondylitis. The sample was synovial fluid, either unsorted or a sorted T cell fraction (not recorded which). CDR3: CASSIDRGEGNQPQHF. The CDR3 DNA reads TGTGCCAGCAGTATCGACAGGGGTGAGGGCAATCAGCCCCAGCATTTT.